A selection of T cell receptor beta chains follows, all from one sample in a study of siplizumab effects on memory and regulatory T cells. Measured with immunoSEQ multiplex PCR; TCRdb has only the in-frame clones, and not every one. The data contain 90,000 to 110,000 clones, 92% of them singletons. The sample consisted of Tregs sorted from blood. All receptors derive from a human donor in good health. CDR3s include the opening cysteine and the closing phenylalanine or tryptophan. Fields, in order: clone size, D gene, V gene, J gene, CDR3 protein, CDR3 DNA. The D gene is left open where the match is weak. For some rows the clone size is stated as once, few or many, or as a class when expanded; others skip it.

>once|NA|TRBV14|TRBJ2-4
CASSQQTGQRSKNIQYF
TGTGCCAGCAGCCAACAGACCGGACAGCGGTCCAAAAACATTCAGTACTTC
>NA|NA|TRBV11-3|TRBJ1-1
CASSLDQEGEAFF
TGTGCCAGCAGCTTAGATCAAGAGGGAGAAGCTTTCTTT
>NA|NA|TRBV18|TRBJ2-7
CASSPNYRHEQYF
TGTGCCAGCTCACCAAATTACCGCCACGAGCAGTACTTC
>NA|TRBD1|TRBV10-3|TRBJ2-7
CAIRGRGMIYEQYF
TGTGCCATCAGGGGCAGGGGGATGATTTACGAGCAGTACTTC
>NA|TRBD1|TRBV19|TRBJ1-2
CASSVGQGRAYGYTF
TGTGCCAGTAGTGTCGGACAGGGGAGAGCCTATGGCTACACCTTC
>NA|NA|TRBV7-8|TRBJ2-7
CASSLWGAYEQYF
TGTGCCAGCAGCTTATGGGGTGCCTACGAGCAGTACTTC
>NA|NA|TRBV30|TRBJ1-1
CAWTRRQNTEAFF
TGTGCCTGGACCCGTCGGCAGAACACTGAAGCTTTCTTT
>NA|TRBD1|TRBV19|TRBJ1-5
CASRKTGSNQPQHF
TGTGCCAGTAGAAAGACAGGGAGCAATCAGCCCCAGCATTTT
>NA|TRBD1|TRBV5-1|TRBJ1-2
CASSAGGIGYTF
TGCGCCAGCAGCGCAGGGGGTATTGGCTACACCTTC
>NA|TRBD1|TRBV6-5|TRBJ1-3
CASKGGGAGNTIYF
TGTGCCAGCAAGGGAGGGGGCGCGGGAAACACCATATATTTT
>NA|NA|TRBV6-5|TRBJ1-2
CASSYDFDANYGYTF
TGTGCCAGCAGTTACGATTTCGATGCAAACTATGGCTACACCTTC
>NA|NA|TRBV6-5|TRBJ1-5
CASSYTSQGDQPQHF
TGTGCCAGCAGTTACACCTCTCAAGGCGATCAGCCCCAGCATTTT
>NA|NA|TRBV5-1|TRBJ1-2
CASSLAFYGYTF
TGCGCCAGCAGCTTGGCGTTCTATGGCTACACCTTC
>NA|NA|TRBV6-6|TRBJ1-3
CASSPRQSGNTIYF
TGTGCCAGCAGTCCCCGACAGTCCGGAAACACCATATATTTT
>NA|NA|TRBV7-8|TRBJ2-6
CASSLVTVPGANVLTF
TGTGCCAGCAGCTTAGTTACAGTACCCGGGGCCAACGTCCTGACTTTC
>NA|NA|TRBV5-6|TRBJ2-2
CASSLAWGDTGELFF
TGTGCCAGCAGCTTGGCTTGGGGGGACACCGGGGAGCTGTTTTTT
>NA|NA|TRBV9|TRBJ2-7
CASSVGLSLMGAYEQYF
TGTGCCAGCAGCGTAGGGCTTTCTTTGATGGGGGCCTACGAGCAGTACTTC
>NA|NA|TRBV7-2|TRBJ2-7
CASLGAEQYF
TGTGCCAGTTTGGGGGCCGAGCAGTACTTC
>NA|NA|TRBV5-6|TRBJ2-1
CASSLGLQYNEQFF
TGTGCCAGCAGCTTGGGACTACAATACAATGAGCAGTTCTTC
>NA|NA|TRBV10-2|TRBJ1-1
CASSGHRENTEAFF
TGCGCCAGCAGTGGTCATCGAGAGAACACTGAAGCTTTCTTT
>NA|TRBD1|TRBV4-1|TRBJ2-7
CASSQGDRDSYEQYF
TGCGCCAGCAGCCAGGGGGACAGGGACTCCTACGAGCAGTACTTC
>NA|NA|TRBV6-5|TRBJ1-1
CASSYFGGGLEAFF
TGTGCCAGCAGTTACTTTGGCGGGGGCCTTGAAGCTTTCTTT
>NA|TRBD2|TRBV7-2|TRBJ2-1
CASSFTSVPYNEQFF
TGTGCCAGCAGTTTTACTAGCGTTCCCTACAATGAGCAGTTCTTC